This T cell receptor beta chain emerged from a study of graft-versus-host responses after intestinal transplantation. Study overall: Recipients obtained multivisceral, liver-intestinal, or isolated intestinal transplants. Whole-study results and caveats: Researchers found GvH clones in recipient marrow, and some showed up first in ileum or blood. After transplant, early declines in HvG clones were associated with peak levels of circulating GvH clones.

The CDR3 covers 15 residues. Germline V CDR1 and CDR2: MNHEY, SVGAGI. Losses at the gene ends were 8 bases for V and 2 bases for J; bases not matched to a gene: 5. Generated by immunoSEQ multiplex PCR, the TCRdb table keeps only in-frame clones and is missing some. The table includes around 130,000 clones, approximately 94% detected once. Remarks on this clone: What it recognizes is unknown.

This sequence joins TRBV6-5 and TRBJ2-5; 13 nucleotides align to TRBD2. This clonotype was obtained from a human donor who received an intestinal transplant. The source material was unstimulated CD4+ T cells sorted from spleen or lymph node cells, sampled before intestinal transplant. The CDR3 loop is CASGRGLAGQETQYF. CDR3 nucleotides: TGTGCCAGCGGCCGGGGACTAGCGGGGCAAGAGACCCAGTACTTC.